The present T cell receptor (beta chain) was sequenced within a study of T cell responses to AZD1222 COVID-19 vaccine. Study context: Some second doses came at about 4 weeks and others at about 12 weeks; these were pooled.

Sequencing was performed with immunoSEQ multiplex PCR; in TCRdb, only in-frame clones are kept and a portion is missing. The sample lists some 140,000 clones, 93% occurring once. V lost 4 bases and J lost 4, with 13 bases in between. The CDR3 extends over 14 amino acids. The germline V gene encodes CDR1 SGHTA and CDR2 FQGNSA. Overall study findings and caveats: Repertoires in all cases were sampled only once the peak T cell response had passed. Spike as a whole was targeted by vaccine-associated CD4 TCRs, dominant at 160-218 and 743-854. The study identified only six AZD1222 recipients as seropositive at baseline.

Comment on this clone: The target antigen is unknown.

The sequence derives from an adult in good health. The genes are TRBV7-2 and TRBJ1-1; D not certain. The sequences come from peripheral blood, collected on day 0 of AZD1222 vaccination. CDR3 sequence reads: CASSSTLVSTEAFF. CDR3 DNA sequence: TGTGCCAGCAGCTCCACCCTGGTAAGCACTGAAGCTTTCTTT.